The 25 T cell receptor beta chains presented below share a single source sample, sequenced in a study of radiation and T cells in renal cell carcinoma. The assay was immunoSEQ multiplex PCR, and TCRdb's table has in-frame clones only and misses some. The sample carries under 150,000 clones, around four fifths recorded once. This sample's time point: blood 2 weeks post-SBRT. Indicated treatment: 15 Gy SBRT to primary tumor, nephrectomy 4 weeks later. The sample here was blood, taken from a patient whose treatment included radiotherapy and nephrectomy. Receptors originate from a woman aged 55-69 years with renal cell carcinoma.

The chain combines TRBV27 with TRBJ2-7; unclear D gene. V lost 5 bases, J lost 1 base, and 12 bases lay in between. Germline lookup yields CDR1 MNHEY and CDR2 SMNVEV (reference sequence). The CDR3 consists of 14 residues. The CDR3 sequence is CASSVYPDSYEQYF. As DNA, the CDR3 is TGTGCCAGCAGTGTATACCCAGATTCCTACGAGCAGTACTTC.

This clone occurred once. This CDR3 is CASSLAPQGNSNQPQHF. DNA of the CDR3: TGCGCCAGCAGCTTGGCTCCCCAGGGTAATAGCAATCAGCCCCAGCATTTT. This chain joins TRBV5-1 and TRBJ1-5, with D maybe TRBD1 (5 bases). V dropped 0 bases and J dropped 0 bases, with 13 bases sitting between them. The CDR3 length is 17 residues. Germline V gene data show CDR1 as SGHRS and CDR2 as YFSETQ.

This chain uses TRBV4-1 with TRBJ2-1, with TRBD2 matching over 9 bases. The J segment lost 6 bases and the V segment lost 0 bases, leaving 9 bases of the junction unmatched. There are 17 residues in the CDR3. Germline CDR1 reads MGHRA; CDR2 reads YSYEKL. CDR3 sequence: CASSQEIAGALLNEQFF. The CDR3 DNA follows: TGCGCCAGCAGCCAAGAAATAGCGGGAGCCCTACTCAATGAGCAGTTCTTC.

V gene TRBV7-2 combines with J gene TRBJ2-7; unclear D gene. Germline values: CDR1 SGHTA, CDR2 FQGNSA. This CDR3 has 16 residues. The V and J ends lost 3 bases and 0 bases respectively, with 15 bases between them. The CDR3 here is CASSLAFGQISYEQYF. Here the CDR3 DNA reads TGTGCCAGCAGCTTGGCCTTCGGGCAGATCTCCTACGAGCAGTACTTC.

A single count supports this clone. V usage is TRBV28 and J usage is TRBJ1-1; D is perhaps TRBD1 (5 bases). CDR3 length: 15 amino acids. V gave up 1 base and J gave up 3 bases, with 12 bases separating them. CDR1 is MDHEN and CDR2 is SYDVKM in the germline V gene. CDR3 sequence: CASSLSRGAYTEAFF. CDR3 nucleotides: TGTGCCAGCAGTTTATCCCGCGGGGCGTACACTGAAGCTTTCTTT.

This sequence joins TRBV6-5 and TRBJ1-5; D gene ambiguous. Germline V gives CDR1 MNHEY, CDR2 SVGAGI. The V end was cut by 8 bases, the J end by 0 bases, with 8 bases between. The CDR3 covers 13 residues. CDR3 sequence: CASARSSNQPQHF. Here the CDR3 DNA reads TGTGCCAGCGCACGAAGTAGCAATCAGCCCCAGCATTTT.

This chain's CDR3 is CASSLGDPTNEKLFF. Here the CDR3 DNA reads TGTGCCAGCAGTTTAGGGGACCCAACTAATGAAAAACTGTTTTTT. The rearrangement uses TRBV28 and TRBJ1-4; TRBD1 is a possible D gene (5 bases). V was cut by 2 bases and J by 0 bases, with 7 bases left in between. Germline V gives CDR1 MDHEN, CDR2 SYDVKM. CDR3 size: 15 residues.

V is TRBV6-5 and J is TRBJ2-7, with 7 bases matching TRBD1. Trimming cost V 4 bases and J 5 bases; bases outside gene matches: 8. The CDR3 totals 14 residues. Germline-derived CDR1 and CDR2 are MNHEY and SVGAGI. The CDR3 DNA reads TGTGCCAGCAGTTCGCCGCGGACAGGACACGAGCAGTACTTC. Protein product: CASSSPRTGHEQYF.

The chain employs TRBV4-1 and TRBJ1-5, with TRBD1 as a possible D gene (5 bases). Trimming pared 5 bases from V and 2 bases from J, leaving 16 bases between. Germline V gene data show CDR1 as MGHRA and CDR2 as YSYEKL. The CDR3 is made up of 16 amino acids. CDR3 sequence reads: CASSSSGARGNQPQHF. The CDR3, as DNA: TGCGCCAGCAGCTCGTCCGGGGCCAGGGGCAATCAGCCCCAGCATTTT.

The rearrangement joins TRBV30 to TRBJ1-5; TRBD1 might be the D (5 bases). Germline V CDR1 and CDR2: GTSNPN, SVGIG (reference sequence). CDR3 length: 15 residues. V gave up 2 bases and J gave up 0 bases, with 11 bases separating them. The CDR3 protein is CAWSRGTPSNQPQHF. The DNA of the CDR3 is TGTGCCTGGAGTAGAGGGACCCCTAGCAATCAGCCCCAGCATTTT.

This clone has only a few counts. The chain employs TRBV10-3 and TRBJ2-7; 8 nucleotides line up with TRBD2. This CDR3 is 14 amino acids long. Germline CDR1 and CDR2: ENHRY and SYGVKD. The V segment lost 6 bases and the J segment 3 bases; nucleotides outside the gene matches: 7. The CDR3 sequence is CAISPSGGIYEQYF. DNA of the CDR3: TGTGCCATCAGCCCCAGCGGGGGTATCTACGAGCAGTACTTC.

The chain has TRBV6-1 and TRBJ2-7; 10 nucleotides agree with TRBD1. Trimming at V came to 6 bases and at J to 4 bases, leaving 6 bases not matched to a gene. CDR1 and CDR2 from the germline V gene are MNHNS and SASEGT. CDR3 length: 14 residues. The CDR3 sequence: CASSREGQGYEQYF. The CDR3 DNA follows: TGTGCCAGCAGCCGAGAGGGACAGGGGTACGAGCAGTACTTC.

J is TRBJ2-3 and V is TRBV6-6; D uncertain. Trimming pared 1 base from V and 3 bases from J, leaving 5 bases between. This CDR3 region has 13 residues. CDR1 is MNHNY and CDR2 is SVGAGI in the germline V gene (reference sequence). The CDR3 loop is CASSYLRTDTQYF. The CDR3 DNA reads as TGTGCCAGCAGTTACTTAAGGACAGATACGCAGTATTTT.

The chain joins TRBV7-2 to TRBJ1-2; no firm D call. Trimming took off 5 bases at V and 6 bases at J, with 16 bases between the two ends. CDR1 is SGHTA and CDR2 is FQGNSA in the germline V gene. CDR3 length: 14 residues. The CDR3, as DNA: TGTGCCAGCAGCAAACCGGGATACGTCAATGGCTACACCTTC. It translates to CASSKPGYVNGYTF.

CDR3 sequence reads: CASVGRGPQETQYF. The CDR3 nucleotides read TGTGCCAGCGTTGGGCGGGGACCCCAAGAGACCCAGTACTTC. The gene calls are TRBV2 and TRBJ2-5, with TRBD2 as a possible D gene (6 bases). Looked up from germline, CDR1 is SNHLY and CDR2 is FYNNEI. This CDR3 comprises 14 residues. V was cut by 8 bases and J by 1 base, with 14 bases left in between.

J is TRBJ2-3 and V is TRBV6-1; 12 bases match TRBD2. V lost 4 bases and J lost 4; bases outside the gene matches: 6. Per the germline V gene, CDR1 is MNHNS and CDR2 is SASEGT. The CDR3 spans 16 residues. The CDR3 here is CASSGQLAGGPDTQYF. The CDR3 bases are TGTGCCAGCAGTGGCCAGCTAGCGGGAGGGCCAGATACGCAGTATTTT.

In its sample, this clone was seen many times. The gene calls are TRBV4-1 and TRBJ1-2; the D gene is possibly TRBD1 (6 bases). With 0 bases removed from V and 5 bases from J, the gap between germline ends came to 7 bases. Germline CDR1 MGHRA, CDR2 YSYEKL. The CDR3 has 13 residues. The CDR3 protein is CASSQERGYGYTF. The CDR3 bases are TGCGCCAGCAGCCAAGAAAGGGGGTATGGCTACACCTTC.

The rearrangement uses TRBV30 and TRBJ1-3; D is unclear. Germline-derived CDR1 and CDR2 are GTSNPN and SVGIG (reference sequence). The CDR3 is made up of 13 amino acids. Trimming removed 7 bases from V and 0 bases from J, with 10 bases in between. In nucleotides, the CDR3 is TGTGCCTCGAAACCGAGCTCTGGAAACACCATATATTTT. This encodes CASKPSSGNTIYF. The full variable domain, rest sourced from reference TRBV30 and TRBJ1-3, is SQTIHQWPATLVQPVGSPLSLECTVEGTSNPNLYWYRQAAGRGLQLLFYSVGIGQISSEVPQNLSASRPQDRQFILSSKKLLLSDSGFYLCASKPSSGNTIYFGEGSWLTVV.

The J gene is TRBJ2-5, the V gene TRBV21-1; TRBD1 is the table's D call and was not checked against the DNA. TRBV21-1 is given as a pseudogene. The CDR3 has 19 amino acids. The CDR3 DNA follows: TGTGCCAGCAGCAAGTTCGGAAATGGGGGACACCTTCTGGGGGAGACCCAGTACTTC. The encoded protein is CASSKFGNGGHLLGETQYF.

The CDR3 sequence is CASSRAGTSGIHEQYF. The CDR3 bases are TGTGCCAGCTCACGGGCCGGGACTAGCGGGATCCACGAGCAGTACTTC. This chain uses TRBV18 with TRBJ2-7; 13 nucleotides align to TRBD2. Germline V gene data show CDR1 as KGHSH and CDR2 as LQKENI. The CDR3 spans 16 residues. V was clipped by 4 bases and J by 5 bases; unmatched bases: 8.

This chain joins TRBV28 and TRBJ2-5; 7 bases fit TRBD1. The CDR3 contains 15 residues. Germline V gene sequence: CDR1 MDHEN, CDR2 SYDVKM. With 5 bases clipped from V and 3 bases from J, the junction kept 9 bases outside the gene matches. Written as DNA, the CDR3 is TGTGCCAGCAGTACGACAGGGTTCCCTGAAGAGACCCAGTACTTC. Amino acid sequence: CASSTTGFPEETQYF.

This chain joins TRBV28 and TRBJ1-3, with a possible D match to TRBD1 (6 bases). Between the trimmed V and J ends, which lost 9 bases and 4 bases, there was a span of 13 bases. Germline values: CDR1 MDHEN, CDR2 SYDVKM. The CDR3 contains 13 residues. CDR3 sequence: CARLGGGGNTIYF. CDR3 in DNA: TGTGCCAGGCTAGGGGGGGGAGGAAACACCATATATTTT. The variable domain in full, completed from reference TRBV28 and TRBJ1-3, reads DVKVTQSSRYLVKRTGEKVFLECVQDMDHENMFWYRQDPGLGLRLIYFSYDVKMKEKGDIPEGYSVSREKKERFSLILESASTNQTSMYLCARLGGGGNTIYFGEGSWLTVV.

CDR3 DNA: TGTGCCAGCAGTGTGGAGGGACAGCTTTTCGATCAGCCCCAGCATTTT. Translation: CASSVEGQLFDQPQHF. The chain links TRBV2 to TRBJ1-5; 7 bases agree with TRBD1. CDR1 and CDR2 (germline): SNHLY, FYNNEI. Germline trimming cut 4 bases from V and 5 bases from J; bases unmatched to any gene: 11. The CDR3 has 16 residues.

CDR3 sequence: CARQNLNSPLHF. In nucleotides, the CDR3 is TGTGCCAGACAGAACCTAAATTCACCCCTCCACTTT. This rearrangement joins TRBV6-1 to TRBJ1-6; D unresolved. CDR1 is MNHNS, CDR2 SASEGT, per germline. The CDR3 runs to 12 residues. The V end was cut by 9 bases, the J end by 7 bases, with 10 bases between.

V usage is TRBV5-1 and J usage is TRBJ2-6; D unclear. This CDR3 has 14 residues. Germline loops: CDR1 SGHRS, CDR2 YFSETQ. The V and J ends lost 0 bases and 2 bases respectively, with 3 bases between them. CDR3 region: CASSLETGANVLTF. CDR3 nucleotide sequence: TGCGCCAGCAGCTTGGAGACTGGGGCCAACGTCCTGACTTTC.